This T cell receptor (beta chain) was captured by sequencing in a study of Ad26.COV2.S vaccination and SARS-CoV-2 variants. The treatment was: about 20 received Ad26.COV2.S at low or high dose, single or two shots; about five received placebo; per-sample allocation not given. The study sampled participants on day 63 after the first vaccine or placebo injection. Study findings and constraints: It was vaccine recipients, not placebo recipients, who had the higher spike-specific TCR breadth.

Sequencing was performed with immunoSEQ multiplex PCR; in TCRdb, only in-frame clones are kept and a portion is missing. The sample contains about 320,000 clones, approximately 87% of which appear only once. To note about this clone: Its antigen is still unknown.

Trimming took 1 base from V and 6 from J, leaving 13 bases between them. CDR1 and CDR2 from the germline V gene are SGHRS and YFSETQ. CDR3 length: 15 residues. Sequenced material: peripheral blood, taken in a trial of Ad26.COV2.S vaccine versus placebo. This TCR was sampled from a person aged 18-65 years who received the Ad26.COV2.S COVID-19 vaccine or a placebo. The chain recombines TRBV5-1 with TRBJ2-2; a possible D gene is TRBD1 (6 bases). The CDR3 region is CASSLRGSGSGELFF. In DNA form, the CDR3 reads TGCGCCAGCAGCTTGAGGGGGTCGGGATCCGGGGAGCTGTTTTTT.